Sequencing of this TCR beta chain was carried out in a study of shared clonotypes between healthy human individuals. Study-level results: Generation of non-shared clonotypes was less probable than generation of clonotypes shared by all four donors.

Assay used: immunoSEQ multiplex PCR; TCRdb lists only in-frame clones, some missing. The sample carries roughly 700,000 clones, less than 95% recorded once. The V gene's germline CDR1 is MNHEY and CDR2 SMNVEV (reference sequence). V lost 2 bases and J lost 0, with 8 bases in between. The CDR3 is 14 amino acids. About this clone: Its antigen is currently unknown.

This receptor was obtained from a man aged 18 to 29 in good health. Some clones in this sample may be carry-over from other donors' samples. Input material: memory CD8+ T cells from PBMCs. As for subset: CD45RO+ cells pooled with CCR7-negative TemRA cells. The V and J genes are TRBV27 and TRBJ2-7; D gene unclear. CDR3 bases: TGTGCCAGCAGTTTAATCCCCAGCTCCTACGAGCAGTACTTC. Protein product: CASSLIPSSYEQYF.